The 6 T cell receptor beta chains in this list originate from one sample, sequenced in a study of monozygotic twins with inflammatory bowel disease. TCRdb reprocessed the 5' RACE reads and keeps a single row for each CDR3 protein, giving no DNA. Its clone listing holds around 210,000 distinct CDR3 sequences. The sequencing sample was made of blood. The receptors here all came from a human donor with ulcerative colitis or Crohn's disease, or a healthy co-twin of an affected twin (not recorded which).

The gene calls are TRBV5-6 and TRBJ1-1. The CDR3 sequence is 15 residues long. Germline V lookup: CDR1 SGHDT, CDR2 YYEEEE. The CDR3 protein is CASSLVAPPNTEAFF.

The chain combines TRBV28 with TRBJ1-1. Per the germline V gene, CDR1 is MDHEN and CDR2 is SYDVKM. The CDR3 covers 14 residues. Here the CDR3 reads CASSSLLENTEAFF.

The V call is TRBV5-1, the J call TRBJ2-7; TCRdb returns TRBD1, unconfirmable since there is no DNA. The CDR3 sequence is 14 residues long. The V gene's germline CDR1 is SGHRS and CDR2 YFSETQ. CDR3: CASSLGGNSYEQYF.

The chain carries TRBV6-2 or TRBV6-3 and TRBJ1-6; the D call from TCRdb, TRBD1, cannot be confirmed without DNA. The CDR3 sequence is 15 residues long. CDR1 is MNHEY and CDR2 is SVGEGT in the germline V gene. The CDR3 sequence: CASRSSGTGRKPLHF.

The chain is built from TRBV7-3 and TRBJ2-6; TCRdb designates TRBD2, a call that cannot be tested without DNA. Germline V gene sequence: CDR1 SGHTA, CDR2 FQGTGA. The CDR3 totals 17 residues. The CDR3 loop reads CASSFASPGSGANVLTF.

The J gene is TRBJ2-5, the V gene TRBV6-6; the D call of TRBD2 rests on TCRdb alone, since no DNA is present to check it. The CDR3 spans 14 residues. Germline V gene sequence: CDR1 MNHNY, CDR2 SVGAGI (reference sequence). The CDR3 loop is CATTRGGIQETQYF.